This TCR beta chain was retrieved from a study of blood T cell repertoires in COVID-19. This clone was picked up a small number of times. As processed by the authors: How many nucleated cells were present was estimated from reference gene primer amplification. Only in-frame clones appear in the TCRdb table, and some are missing; sequencing was by immunoSEQ multiplex PCR. D and trimming come from the DNA, and the V and J calls and clone size come from that table. The sample carries 67,000 or so clones, 70% to 85% recorded once. The CDR3 totals 15 residues. V gave up 9 bases and J gave up 0 bases, with 17 bases separating them. Germline V gene data show CDR1 as LNHDA and CDR2 as SQIVND (reference sequence).

The rearrangement links TRBV19 to TRBJ1-1, with a weak D call TRBD1 (5 bases). The source is a woman aged 70-85 years with acute or convalescent COVID-19. Sequenced sample: peripheral blood. CDR3 in amino acids: CASRSTQAVNTEAFF. CDR3 nucleotides: TGTGCCAGCCGGTCTACACAGGCGGTGAACACTGAAGCTTTCTTT.